This entry lists 21 T cell receptor beta chains sequenced from one sample in a study of T cells in Graves' hyperthyroidism and ophthalmopathy. Using RNA transcripts as the source, TCR beta CDR3 regions were amplified. Researchers ran a first-round RT-PCR on the TCR CDR3 using the HTBI primer set. TCRdb recomputed calls from the multiplex PCR reads with MiXCR, one row per CDR3 protein. The data hold some 400,000 distinct CDR3 sequences, with roughly 13% observed a single time. The source material was blood. Source of these receptors: a man aged 30 to 39 with Graves' hyperthyroidism that later progressed to Graves' ophthalmopathy.

At least ten counts were recorded for this clonotype. This chain uses TRBV28 with TRBJ1-5; TRBD1 aligns across 10 bases. Germline assignment: CDR1 MDHEN and CDR2 SYDVKM. The CDR3 is made up of 14 amino acids. Germline trimming cut 5 bases from V and 6 bases from J; bases unmatched to any gene: 4. CDR3 nucleotides: TGTGCCAGCAGTCCTAGGACAGGGGGTCAGCCCCAGCATTTT. Its protein is CASSPRTGGQPQHF.

This chain joins TRBV6-2 or TRBV6-3 and TRBJ1-2; D is perhaps TRBD1 (6 bases). Trimming took 0 bases from V and 5 from J, leaving 10 bases between them. The CDR3 is made up of 14 amino acids. From germline, CDR1 is MNHEY and CDR2 SVGEGT. The CDR3 spells CASSYSMGAYGYTF. In DNA, the CDR3 is TGTGCCAGCAGTTACTCGATGGGGGCGTATGGCTACACCTTC.

This clonotype has ten or more counts. The chain links TRBV3-1 to TRBJ1-1; 7 bases align to TRBD1. The V segment lost 3 bases and the J segment 8 bases; nucleotides outside the gene matches: 6. The germline V gene encodes CDR1 LGHDT and CDR2 YNNKEL (reference sequence). The CDR3 has 13 residues. CDR3 nucleotides: TGTGCCAGCAGCCAGGCAGGGGGGGGCGAAGCTTTCTTT. This encodes CASSQAGGGEAFF.

The table lists this clonotype with a few counts. The genes are TRBV3-1 and TRBJ2-3; D ambiguous. This CDR3 contains 13 residues. Per the germline V gene, CDR1 is LGHDT and CDR2 is YNNKEL (reference sequence). Between the trimmed V and J ends, which lost 0 bases and 10 bases, there was a span of 11 bases. The DNA of the CDR3 is TGTGCCAGCAGCCAAGAGACGCGGAGAGCGCAGTATTTT. The encoded protein is CASSQETRRAQYF.

This clonotype came up many times. The J gene is TRBJ2-1, the V gene TRBV5-1; the match to TRBD2 covers 12 bases. CDR1 is SGHRS, CDR2 YFSETQ, per germline. Unmatched junction bases numbered 7, after V lost 5 bases and J lost 4 bases. CDR3 size: 16 residues. CDR3 sequence reads: CASRGTSGSNYNEQFF. In nucleotides, the CDR3 is TGCGCCAGCAGAGGGACTAGCGGGTCCAATTACAATGAGCAGTTCTTC. The whole variable domain, remainder taken from reference TRBV5-1 and TRBJ2-1, is KAGVTQTPRYLIKTRGQQVTLSCSPISGHRSVSWYQQTPGQGLQFLFEYFSETQRNKGNFPGRFSGRQFSNSRSEMNVSTLELGDSALYLCASRGTSGSNYNEQFFGPGTRLTVL.

A remark on this clonotype: Just one base apart from a much larger clone, this may be a read error. This chain links TRBV7-6 with TRBJ2-5; 7 bases agree with TRBD1. This CDR3 has 13 residues. V shed 5 bases, J shed 4 bases, and the junction held 4 bases outside the gene matches. Looked up from germline, CDR1 is SGHVS and CDR2 is FNYEAQ. The CDR3 loop reads CASSPWTGETQYF. The CDR3 nucleotides are TGTGCCAGCAGCCCCTGGACAGGAGAGACCCAGTACTTC.

With respect to this clonotype: The junction shows a germline mismatch at one end, possibly a read error. The chain links TRBV12-5 to TRBJ1-5, with D tentatively TRBD1 (5 bases). The length of the CDR3 is 15 residues. The germline V gene has CDR1 LGHNT and CDR2 FRNRAP. CDR3 amino acids: CAGGLGQGWVQPQHF. The CDR3 DNA is TGTGCTGGTGGTTTGGGGCAGGGCTGGGTTCAGCCCCAGCATTTT.

This clonotype came up many times. The V and J genes are TRBV2 and TRBJ1-5; 9 positions agree with TRBD1. Germline V CDR1 and CDR2: SNHLY, FYNNEI. This CDR3 contains 14 residues. After removal of 7 bases from V and 6 bases from J, the junction contained 7 bases not matched to a gene. In DNA form, the CDR3 reads TGTGCCAGCAAAGTCACAGGGGGCGGTCAGCCCCAGCATTTT. Translating gives CASKVTGGGQPQHF.

To note about this clonotype: A much larger clone differs by one base, so this may be a read error. This chain connects TRBV11-2 to TRBJ2-7; no clear D gene. This CDR3 spans 11 amino acids. Deletions cut 11 bases from V and 3 bases from J, with 11 bases between. Germline V gene sequence: CDR1 SGHAT, CDR2 FQNNGV. The CDR3 spells CAWSSVYEQYF. CDR3 nucleotides: TGTGCCTGGAGTTCCGTCTACGAGCAGTACTTC. Full variable domain (outside the CDR3, taken from reference TRBV11-2 and TRBJ2-7): EAGVAQSPRYKIIEKRQSVAFWCNPISGHATLYWYQQILGQGPKLLIQFQNNGVVDDSQLPKDRFSAERLKGVDSTLKIQPAKLEDSAVYLCAWSSVYEQYFGPGTRLTVT.

This clonotype was recorded many times. The CDR3 coding sequence is TGTGCCAGCAGTTGGAACCACCTCACCGGGGAGCTGTTTTTT. Translation: CASSWNHLTGELFF. The chain is built from TRBV12-3 or TRBV12-4 and TRBJ2-2; D is uncertain. This CDR3 region has 14 residues. V was clipped by 4 bases and J by 4 bases, with 10 bases between them.

This clonotype was seen many times. The chain is built from TRBV5-8 and TRBJ1-2, with D perhaps matching TRBD1 (5 bases). This CDR3 has 11 amino acids. The germline CDR1 and CDR2 sequences are SGHTS and YDEGEE. The ends were cut back, 6 bases at V and 8 bases at J, with 11 bases in the middle. CDR3 in DNA: TGTGCCAGCACCCGGGACTTCGGCTACACCTTC. It specifies CASTRDFGYTF.

This clonotype appeared many times. This chain links TRBV20-1 with TRBJ2-3; 11 bases are shared with TRBD2. CDR3 length equals 14 residues. The germline V gene encodes CDR1 DFQATT and CDR2 SNEGSKA (reference sequence). The junction had 5 bases not matched to a gene; V was cut back by 5 bases and J by 4 bases. The chain's CDR3 is CSALSGGASDTQYF. Here the CDR3 DNA reads TGCAGTGCTCTTAGCGGGGGGGCATCAGATACGCAGTATTTT.

This clonotype was seen at least ten times. The rearrangement uses TRBV28 and TRBJ2-1; 8 positions match TRBD1. This CDR3 has 14 residues. CDR1 is MDHEN, CDR2 SYDVKM, per germline. V dropped 4 bases and J dropped 3; count of bases not matched to a gene: 2. The CDR3 loop is CASSSGQGYNEQFF. CDR3 DNA sequence: TGTGCCAGCAGTTCCGGACAGGGCTACAATGAGCAGTTCTTC.

The table lists this clonotype with many counts. V gene TRBV7-8 combines with J gene TRBJ2-3, with D perhaps TRBD2 (5 bases). V lost 2 bases and J lost 2, with 11 bases in between. The CDR3 extends over 15 amino acids. The germline gives CDR1 SGHVS, CDR2 FQNEAQ. In DNA form, the CDR3 reads TGTGCCAGCAGCTTACTCGGGAACCCCACAGATACGCAGTATTTT. Its translation: CASSLLGNPTDTQYF.

This clonotype was recorded many times. Here the CDR3 reads CASSLTGAHEQYF. CDR3 in DNA: TGCGCCAGCAGCTTGACAGGGGCCCACGAGCAGTACTTC. The V and J genes are TRBV5-1 and TRBJ2-7, with TRBD1 matching over 7 bases. The CDR3 loop spans 13 amino acids. The V gene end was trimmed by 1 base and the J gene end by 5 bases; junction bases not matched to a gene: 3. Germline V gene sequence: CDR1 SGHRS, CDR2 YFSETQ.

This clonotype came up many times. J is TRBJ1-2 and V is TRBV30; no reliable D call. The CDR3 contains 12 residues. Germline CDR1 is GTSNPN and CDR2 is SVGIG (reference sequence). The V and J ends lost 4 bases and 8 bases respectively, with 14 bases between them. For the CDR3, the DNA is TGTGCCTGGACACTCGGTCTTCAGGGCTACACCTTC. The encoded protein is CAWTLGLQGYTF.

V usage is TRBV4-1 and J usage is TRBJ1-1; D not certain. The CDR3 is 13 amino acids. V was shortened by 2 bases and J by 3 bases, with 7 bases between the two germline ends. Germline lookup yields CDR1 MGHRA and CDR2 YSYEKL. This CDR3 is CASSQFADTEAFF. CDR3 bases: TGCGCCAGCAGCCAATTTGCTGACACTGAAGCTTTCTTT.

This clonotype was picked up many times. The gene calls are TRBV28 and TRBJ1-5, with 9 bases fitting TRBD1. Trimming cost V 2 bases and J 2 bases; bases outside gene matches: 1. The CDR3 spans 15 residues. Germline V gives CDR1 MDHEN, CDR2 SYDVKM. CDR3 loop: CASSLRQGGNQPQHF. DNA for the CDR3: TGTGCCAGCAGTTTACGACAGGGGGGCAATCAGCCCCAGCATTTT.

This clonotype was seen more than once but under ten times. The chain links TRBV5-8 to TRBJ2-1, with TRBD2 matching 8 bases. Per the germline V gene, CDR1 is SGHTS and CDR2 is YDEGEE. This CDR3 is 16 amino acids long. The V segment lost 4 bases and the J segment 7 bases; nucleotides outside the gene matches: 13. Written as DNA, the CDR3 is TGTGCCAGCAGCCCTGCCGGTGCGGGGGGCGTGAATGAGCAGTTCTTC. Its protein is CASSPAGAGGVNEQFF.

This chain uses TRBV4-1 with TRBJ1-2; D is unresolved. CDR1 is MGHRA and CDR2 is YSYEKL in the germline V gene. Trimming pared 0 bases from V and 0 bases from J, leaving 11 bases between. CDR3 length equals 16 residues. The CDR3 reads CASSQDRAAANYGYTF. Here the CDR3 DNA reads TGCGCCAGCAGCCAAGACCGAGCGGCAGCTAACTATGGCTACACCTTC.

The rearrangement joins TRBV18 to TRBJ1-5; D is possibly TRBD1 (5 bases). Trimming took off 4 bases at V and 4 bases at J, with 23 bases between the two ends. The CDR3 has 18 residues. Germline assignment: CDR1 KGHSH and CDR2 LQKENI. DNA for the CDR3: TGTGCCAGCTCACAGCCGGGACCCTCTCCGACCCAGAATCAGCCCCAGCATTTT. Protein product: CASSQPGPSPTQNQPQHF.